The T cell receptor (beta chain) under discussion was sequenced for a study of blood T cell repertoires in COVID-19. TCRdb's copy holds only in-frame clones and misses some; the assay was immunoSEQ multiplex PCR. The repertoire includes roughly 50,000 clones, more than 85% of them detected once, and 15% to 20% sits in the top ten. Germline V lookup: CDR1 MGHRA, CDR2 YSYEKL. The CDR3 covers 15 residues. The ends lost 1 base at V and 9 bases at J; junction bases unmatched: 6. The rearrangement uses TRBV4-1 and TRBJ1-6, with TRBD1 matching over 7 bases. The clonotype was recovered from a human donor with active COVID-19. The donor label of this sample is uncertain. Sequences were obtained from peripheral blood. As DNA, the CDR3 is TGCGCCAGCAGCCAAGTAAAGGGGGCGAGTTCACCCCTCCACTTT. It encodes CASSQVKGASSPLHF.